This T cell receptor beta chain was profiled in a study of cytomegalovirus exposure and HLA in healthy donors. Nominally healthy donors provided the samples, though records likely missed some immune exposures. Use of 60 Vbeta and 13 Jbeta primers characterized the PCR. Generated by immunoSEQ multiplex PCR, the TCRdb table keeps only in-frame clones and is missing some. The sample shows under 200,000 clones, 65% to 70% of them seen only once. The sequence was collected from a woman under 30 in good health and CMV-seropositive. Sequenced material: PBMCs.

Here the CDR3 reads CASSIFGTGTDTQYF. As DNA, the CDR3 is TGTGCCAGTAGTATATTTGGGACAGGCACAGATACGCAGTATTTT. The V call is TRBV19, the J call TRBJ2-3; 7 nucleotides align to TRBD1. CDR3 length: 15 residues. The V gene end was trimmed by 2 bases and the J gene end by 1 base; junction bases not matched to a gene: 3. Germline V CDR1 and CDR2: LNHDA, SQIVND (reference sequence).